A selection of T cell receptor beta chains follows, all from one sample in a study of Graves' ophthalmopathy and Graves' hyperthyroidism. TCRdb analysed the multiplex PCR reads with MiXCR anew, one entry per CDR3 protein. The sample includes about 210,000 distinct CDR3 sequences, roughly 27% seen only once; the top ten take approximately 9%. Sample: peripheral blood. Source of these receptors: a man aged 50 to 60 with Graves' ophthalmopathy. CDR3s include the opening cysteine and the closing phenylalanine or tryptophan. The order of the fields is J gene, D gene, V gene, CDR3 length, clone size, CDR3 protein, CDR3 DNA. A D gene is named only where the DNA matches it firmly. The size entry is marked missing in some rows and otherwise reads once, few, many or a size class.

>TRBJ2-7|-|TRBV28|11|-
CASSSLDEQYF
TGTGCCAGCAGTTCCTTAGACGAGCAGTACTTC
>TRBJ1-5|-|TRBV6-1|13|many
CASSGTENQPQHF
TGTGCCAGCAGTGGGACAGAAAATCAGCCCCAGCATTTT
>TRBJ2-7|-|TRBV12-3/TRBV12-4|13|-
CASSFGDRLVQYF
TGTGCCAGCAGTTTCGGGGACAGACTAGTGCAGTACTTC
>TRBJ1-5|-|TRBV6-1|16|many
CASSDPIGQGRKPQHF
TGTGCCAGCAGTGATCCAATCGGCCAGGGGAGAAAGCCCCAGCATTTT
>TRBJ1-2|-|TRBV7-8|15|once
CASSPQGIGNYGYTF
TGTGCCAGCAGCCCACAGGGAATAGGAAACTATGGCTACACCTTC
>TRBJ1-1|-|TRBV20-1|12|few
CSARRGYTEAFF
TGCAGTGCTAGGAGAGGGTACACTGAAGCTTTCTTT
>TRBJ1-3|-|TRBV6-2/TRBV6-3|15|-
CASNTGTKFGNTIYF
TGTGCCAGCAACACCGGGACAAAGTTTGGAAACACCATATATTTT
>TRBJ2-2|TRBD1|TRBV5-1|16|many
CASSKSRGPNTGELFF
TGCGCCAGCAGCAAAAGCAGGGGGCCGAACACCGGGGAGCTGTTTTTT
>TRBJ1-1|TRBD1|TRBV24-1|13|many
CATSEDRGTEAFF
TGTGCCACCAGTGAGGACAGGGGCACTGAAGCTTTCTTT
>TRBJ2-7|-|TRBV11-2|16|-
CASSSPVGGPPYEQYF
TGTGCCAGCAGCTCCCCCGTGGGAGGCCCTCCCTACGAGCAGTACTTC
>TRBJ2-7|-|TRBV2|13|many
CASSTDGIYEQYF
TGTGCCAGCAGCACAGACGGAATCTACGAGCAGTACTTC
>TRBJ2-7|TRBD2|TRBV6-2/TRBV6-3|16|-
CASSYGPAGGRYEQYF
TGTGCCAGCAGTTACGGGCCGGCGGGAGGACGATACGAGCAGTACTTC
>TRBJ2-7|TRBD1|TRBV7-8|16|many
CASSSRGTDEIYEQYF
TGTGCCAGCAGCTCGAGGGGGACAGACGAGATTTACGAGCAGTACTTC
>TRBJ1-1|TRBD1|TRBV28|15|few
CASSYRGRGGTEAFF
TGTGCCAGCAGTTACAGGGGGCGCGGAGGAACTGAAGCTTTCTTT
>TRBJ2-5|-|TRBV12-3/TRBV12-4|16|-
CASSSLRAGGRQTQYF
TGTGCCAGCAGTTCGTTACGCGCGGGCGGAAGGCAGACCCAGTACTTC
>TRBJ1-1|-|TRBV12-5|11|many
CASEKNTEAFF
TGTGCTAGTGAAAAGAACACTGAAGCTTTCTTT
>TRBJ2-7|-|TRBV6-1|14|many
CASNGEGHTYEQYF
TGTGCCAGCAACGGGGAGGGACATACCTACGAGCAGTACTTC
>TRBJ2-5|-|TRBV29-1|13|many
CSVEWQGRRTQYF
TGCAGCGTTGAATGGCAGGGGCGCAGGACCCAGTACTTC
>TRBJ2-5|TRBD2|TRBV29-1|14|few
CSAQNWTRAETQYF
TGCAGCGCCCAGAACTGGACTAGAGCAGAGACCCAGTACTTC
>TRBJ1-5|-|TRBV27|12|many
CASSAGIQPQHF
TGTGCCAGCAGCGCAGGGATTCAGCCCCAGCATTTT
>TRBJ1-5|-|TRBV27|14|-
CASSSTGTYQPQHF
TGTGCCAGCAGCTCAACCGGGACCTATCAGCCCCAGCATTTT
>TRBJ1-1|-|TRBV27|13|many
CASSSDLSTEAFF
TGTGCCAGCAGTTCCGACCTGAGCACTGAAGCTTTCTTT
>TRBJ2-7|TRBD2|TRBV20-1|15|many
CSARDLGSGLYEQYF
TGCAGTGCTAGAGATTTGGGTAGCGGGTTATACGAGCAGTACTTC
>TRBJ2-7|-|TRBV27|14|many
CASSGRPSIYEQYF
TGTGCCAGCAGTGGGAGGCCAAGTATCTACGAGCAGTACTTC
>TRBJ1-1|-|TRBV29-1|14|many
CSVEAGEMLTEAFF
TGCAGCGTTGAGGCAGGGGAGATGCTCACTGAAGCTTTCTTT
>TRBJ2-7|-|TRBV9|19|many
CASSVAQTETVSGPYEQYF
TGTGCCAGCAGCGTAGCCCAGACCGAGACAGTGTCTGGCCCCTACGAGCAGTACTTC
>TRBJ2-2|TRBD1|TRBV20-1|15|many
CSARDPRGHDGELFF
TGCAGTGCTAGAGATCCAAGGGGGCATGACGGGGAGCTGTTTTTT
>TRBJ2-7|TRBD1|TRBV28|14|many
CASSPPDRPYEQYF
TGTGCCAGCTCCCCTCCGGACAGGCCCTACGAGCAGTACTTC
>TRBJ2-7|-|TRBV12-3/TRBV12-4|13|many
CASSLGRTYEQYF
TGTGCCAGCAGTTTGGGCAGGACCTACGAGCAGTACTTC
>TRBJ1-5|TRBD1|TRBV25-1|14|many
CASSHTGADQPQHF
TGTGCCAGCAGCCACACAGGGGCAGATCAGCCCCAGCATTTT
>TRBJ2-5|-|TRBV28|17|-
CASSSPLAGPAGETQYF
TGTGCCAGCAGTAGCCCCTTGGCGGGCCCTGCGGGGGAGACCCAGTACTTC
>TRBJ2-4|-|TRBV12-3/TRBV12-4|19|once
CASSLFGGLEILGKNIQYF
TGTGCCAGCAGTTTATTCGGGGGTTTGGAGATTTTAGGCAAAAACATTCAGTACTTC
>TRBJ2-1|-|TRBV2|15|few
CASRPEGGRGNEQFF
TGTGCCAGCAGGCCCGAGGGGGGAAGAGGCAATGAGCAGTTCTTC
>TRBJ1-5|-|TRBV6-2/TRBV6-3|12|many
CASSWQDQPQHF
TGTGCCAGCAGTTGGCAGGATCAGCCCCAGCATTTT
>TRBJ2-5|TRBD1|TRBV7-2|17|few
CASRRTGIKKSGETQYF
TGTGCCAGCAGAAGGACAGGGATCAAAAAATCGGGAGAGACCCAGTACTTC